The source of this TCR beta chain is a study of shared clonotypes between healthy human individuals. The study, taken as a whole, reports: For naive CD4 cells, roughly 4.8% of clonotypes were shared across a few donors.

On this clone itself: The antigen remains unidentified.

The CDR3 is 13 amino acids. Germline CDR1 and CDR2: SEHNR and FQNEAQ (reference sequence). V gave up 7 bases and J gave up 0 bases; unmatched junction bases: 2. Deep was the level at which the assay was run. Every subset's genomic DNA went evenly onto several immunoSEQ plates. Assay: immunoSEQ multiplex PCR; the TCRdb copy retains only in-frame clones and omits some. The sample has 600,000 to 750,000 clones, less than 80% seen once. The origin of this receptor is a woman under 40 in good health. Source material: memory CD4+ T cells sorted from blood. Subset of the sample: CD45RA-negative fraction. The chain couples TRBV7-9 to TRBJ1-1; 7 bases align to TRBD1. The CDR3 protein is CASNQGVNTEAFF. The CDR3 coding sequence is TGTGCCAGCAACCAGGGGGTGAACACTGAAGCTTTCTTT.